The 26 T cell receptor beta chains reported below all come from one sample, sequenced in a study of cytomegalovirus exposure and HLA in healthy donors. Primers for the PCR totalled 60 Vbeta and 13 Jbeta. TCRdb's table, derived via immunoSEQ multiplex PCR, lists solely in-frame clones and lacks some. This sample has about 150,000 clones; roughly 80% occur once, and the top ten carry 2.9%. The specimen sequenced was PBMCs. Source of these receptors: a woman aged 30 to 39 in good health and CMV-seronegative.

CDR3: CASSHAASDEQFF. CDR3 in DNA: TGCGCCAGCAGCCACGCCGCTAGCGATGAGCAGTTCTTC. The genes are TRBV4-1 and TRBJ2-1; TRBD2 is a possible D gene (6 bases). Between the trimmed V and J ends, which lost 3 bases and 8 bases, there was a span of 11 bases. The CDR3 spans 13 residues. The germline V gene encodes CDR1 MGHRA and CDR2 YSYEKL.

V usage is TRBV30 and J usage is TRBJ1-2; possible D gene TRBD1, 6 bases. V was pared by 1 base and J by 3 bases, with 18 bases between. Per the germline V gene, CDR1 is GTSNPN and CDR2 is SVGIG (reference sequence). The CDR3 covers 16 residues. The CDR3 protein is CAWSGGPVLNYYGYTF. The CDR3 DNA reads TGTGCCTGGAGTGGGGGGCCAGTCCTTAACTACTATGGCTACACCTTC.

The chain links TRBV30 to TRBJ1-2; 9 bases fit TRBD1. V lost 2 bases, J lost 3 bases, and 1 base stayed unmatched. This CDR3 is 13 amino acids long. Germline CDR1 is GTSNPN and CDR2 is SVGIG (reference sequence). The CDR3 loop is CAWSRDRDYGYTF. In DNA, the CDR3 is TGTGCCTGGAGTCGGGACAGGGACTATGGCTACACCTTC. The whole variable domain, filled in from reference TRBV30 and TRBJ1-2, reads SQTIHQWPATLVQPVGSPLSLECTVEGTSNPNLYWYRQAAGRGLQLLFYSVGIGQISSEVPQNLSASRPQDRQFILSSKKLLLSDSGFYLCAWSRDRDYGYTFGSGTRLTVV.

V is TRBV6-5 and J is TRBJ2-3, with 9 bases that match TRBD2. Germline CDR1 and CDR2: MNHEY and SVGAGI. V lost 0 bases, J lost 6 bases, and 4 bases stayed unmatched. This CDR3 region has 15 residues. This CDR3 is CASSYSGLAGDTQYF. CDR3 DNA: TGTGCCAGCAGTTACTCGGGTCTAGCGGGGGATACGCAGTATTTT.

V gene TRBV19 combines with J gene TRBJ2-2; no clear D. V was trimmed by 10 bases and J by 4 bases, leaving 22 bases between them. CDR3 size: 16 residues. Germline lookup yields CDR1 LNHDA and CDR2 SQIVND (reference sequence). The CDR3 sequence is CATQPPWASSTGELFF. CDR3 nucleotide sequence: TGTGCCACTCAGCCGCCTTGGGCGTCGAGCACCGGGGAGCTGTTTTTT.

The V call is TRBV7-2, the J call TRBJ2-5, with a possible D match to TRBD2 (5 bases). This CDR3 comprises 13 residues. V lost 3 bases and J lost 5, with 10 bases in between. CDR1 and CDR2 from the germline V gene are SGHTA and FQGNSA. CDR3 DNA: TGTGCCAGCAGCTTGTGGACTGGGGAGACCCAGTACTTC. As protein: CASSLWTGETQYF.

The chain links TRBV27 to TRBJ2-3, with 10 bases identical to TRBD2. Germline values: CDR1 MNHEY, CDR2 SMNVEV (reference sequence). The length of the CDR3 is 16 residues. J was trimmed by 4 bases and V by 5 bases; bases with no gene match: 9. For the CDR3, the DNA is TGTGCCAGCAGTCCACCCGGGACTAGCGAGTCAGATACGCAGTATTTT. Its protein product is CASSPPGTSESDTQYF.

This clone showed up just a few times. CDR3 bases: TGTGCCAGCAGCTTTAAGCTCGGGGGGTGGTACGAGCAGTACTTC. This sequence encodes CASSFKLGGWYEQYF. The rearrangement joins TRBV5-4 to TRBJ2-7, with TRBD2 matching over 7 bases. Germline lookup yields CDR1 SGHNT and CDR2 YYREEE (reference sequence). The CDR3 loop spans 15 amino acids. Unmatched junction bases numbered 9, after V lost 2 bases and J lost 4 bases.

The genes are TRBV5-1 and TRBJ1-3; D unclear. The V gene lost 0 bases and the J gene lost 1 base, with 8 bases spanning the gap. The CDR3 contains 15 residues. Germline assignment: CDR1 SGHRS and CDR2 YFSETQ. CDR3 loop: CASSLDTTSGNTIYF. DNA of the CDR3: TGCGCCAGCAGCTTGGATACAACGTCTGGAAACACCATATATTTT.

This clone occurred a few times. This chain connects TRBV5-1 to TRBJ2-2, with D possibly matching TRBD1 (6 bases). V dropped 3 bases and J dropped 11 bases, with 14 bases sitting between them. The germline CDR1 and CDR2 sequences are SGHRS and YFSETQ. This CDR3 is built from 13 residues. The DNA of the CDR3 is TGCGCCAGCAGCTACAACAGGGATATTGAGCTGTTTTTT. Protein: CASSYNRDIELFF.

The genes are TRBV7-6 and TRBJ1-3; 8 bases align to TRBD1. CDR1 and CDR2 (germline): SGHVS, FNYEAQ. The CDR3 extends over 10 amino acids. This chain's CDR3 is CPDRADTIYF. CDR3 in DNA: TGTCCGGACAGGGCGGACACCATATATTTT.

The rearrangement links TRBV5-6 to TRBJ1-4, with TRBD1 matching over 9 bases. With V trimmed by 1 base and J by 4 bases, 8 bases remained unmatched. CDR1 SGHDT and CDR2 YYEEEE come from the germline V gene. This CDR3 is built from 17 residues. CDR3 sequence: CASSLHGTGMGNEKLFF. CDR3 sequence (DNA): TGTGCCAGCAGCTTGCATGGGACAGGGATGGGTAATGAAAAACTGTTTTTT.

Written as DNA, the CDR3 is TGTGCCAGCAGCCTTAACTCTGGAAACACCATATATTTT. Protein sequence: CASSLNSGNTIYF. The chain carries TRBV21-1 and TRBJ1-3. TRBV21-1 is a pseudogene segment. This CDR3 has 13 residues.

The genes are TRBV14 and TRBJ2-1; D remains unclear. Germline V gene sequence: CDR1 SGHDN, CDR2 FVKESK. The CDR3 is made up of 13 amino acids. V lost 1 base to trimming and J lost 5 bases, with 6 bases between them. CDR3 loop: CASSQVNHNEQFF. DNA of the CDR3: TGTGCCAGCAGCCAAGTCAATCACAATGAGCAGTTCTTC.

A word on this clone: Mismatch with germline at one junction end may stem from a read error. The chain uses TRBV7-9 and TRBJ1-2; TRBD1 is a possible D gene (5 bases). Germline assignment: CDR1 SEHNR and CDR2 FQNEAQ (reference sequence). This CDR3 comprises 15 residues. The CDR3 DNA follows: TGTTCCAGCAGCCCTTTCGGCAGGGTAGCGGATGGCTACACCTTC. Translating it yields CSSSPFGRVADGYTF.

This clone was seen a handful of times. This chain joins TRBV5-4 and TRBJ2-3, with D possibly TRBD2 on 5 matching bases. CDR1 is SGHNT, CDR2 YYREEE, per germline (reference sequence). V was trimmed by 3 bases and J by 0 bases, leaving 14 bases between them. The CDR3 has 16 residues. CDR3: CASSSGGLTSTDTQYF. CDR3 sequence (DNA): TGTGCCAGCAGCTCCGGAGGACTTACAAGCACAGATACGCAGTATTTT.

V usage is TRBV11-2 and J usage is TRBJ2-7, with D perhaps TRBD1 (5 bases). CDR3 length: 14 residues. CDR1 is SGHAT and CDR2 is FQNNGV in the germline V gene. V shed 6 bases and J shed 2 bases, with 14 bases lying between them. The DNA of the CDR3 is TGTGCCAGCAGTCGACGCCAGGGCCCCTACGAGCAGTACTTC. Its protein product is CASSRRQGPYEQYF.

The chain couples TRBV13 to TRBJ1-2; no clear D. V was pared by 5 bases and J by 2 bases, with 6 bases between. Germline V gene lookup returns CDR1 PRHDT and CDR2 FYEKMQ (reference sequence). There are 12 residues in the CDR3. CDR3 loop: CASSQANYGYTF. The CDR3 nucleotides are TGTGCCAGCAGCCAAGCCAACTATGGCTACACCTTC.

V and J are TRBV10-1 and TRBJ1-1; perhaps TRBD1 as D (5 bases). The germline gives CDR1 WNHNN, CDR2 SYGVQD (reference sequence). Trimming cost V 3 bases and J 5 bases, with 13 bases left between them. The CDR3 runs to 14 residues. Written as DNA, the CDR3 is TGCGCCAGCAGTGACATCCCCGGGGGAACTGAAGCTTTCTTT. Protein product: CASSDIPGGTEAFF.

The table lists this clone with a few counts. This chain joins TRBV7-8 and TRBJ1-1; 9 bases map to TRBD1. The V and J ends lost 5 bases and 3 bases, in that order; junction bases with no gene match: 7. The CDR3 length is 15 residues. CDR1 and CDR2 from the germline V gene are SGHVS and FQNEAQ. DNA of the CDR3: TGTGCCAGCAGCCCCCCGAGACAGGGGGACACTGAAGCTTTCTTT. Amino acid sequence: CASSPPRQGDTEAFF.

The V gene is TRBV7-9, the J gene TRBJ1-6; the D gene is possibly TRBD1 (5 bases). CDR1 is SEHNR and CDR2 is FQNEAQ in the germline V gene (reference sequence). With 3 bases removed from V and 8 bases from J, the gap between germline ends came to 17 bases. The CDR3 covers 16 residues. The CDR3 is CASSFGPGQGYSPLHF. DNA of the CDR3: TGTGCCAGCAGCTTTGGCCCTGGGCAGGGTTATTCACCCCTCCACTTT.

This clone was seen only once. The rearrangement joins TRBV30 to TRBJ2-5, with TRBD2 matching 15 bases. J gave up 4 bases and V 2 bases, and 2 bases lay outside the gene matches. CDR3 size: 15 residues. Germline V gene lookup returns CDR1 GTSNPN and CDR2 SVGIG (reference sequence). CDR3 DNA sequence: TGTGCCTGGAGTCCGGGACTAGCGGGGGGAGAGACCCAGTACTTC. Translating it yields CAWSPGLAGGETQYF. Looking up the rest from reference TRBV30 and TRBJ2-5 gives the full variable domain: SQTIHQWPATLVQPVGSPLSLECTVEGTSNPNLYWYRQAAGRGLQLLFYSVGIGQISSEVPQNLSASRPQDRQFILSSKKLLLSDSGFYLCAWSPGLAGGETQYFGPGTRLLVL.

The chain is built from TRBV4-1 and TRBJ2-7, with 10 bases identical to TRBD2. This CDR3 has 18 residues. V shed 3 bases, J shed 3 bases, and the junction held 14 bases outside the gene matches. Germline V gene data show CDR1 as MGHRA and CDR2 as YSYEKL. CDR3 bases: TGCGCCAGCAGCCAGATACCATTTGGGACTAGCGATTTCTACGAGCAGTACTTC. This translates into CASSQIPFGTSDFYEQYF.

The rearrangement joins TRBV10-1 to TRBJ2-7; TRBD2 agrees at 7 bases. V was pared by 2 bases and J by 6 bases, with 7 bases of the junction left unmatched. The CDR3 runs 14 residues. Germline-derived CDR1 and CDR2 are WNHNN and SYGVQD (reference sequence). The DNA of the CDR3 is TGCGCCAGCAGTGAGGGGACTAACGCGGCCGAGCAGTACTTC. Translated, it gives CASSEGTNAAEQYF.

J is TRBJ2-2 and V is TRBV7-9; D may be TRBD1 (6 bases). CDR1 and CDR2 (germline): SEHNR, FQNEAQ (reference sequence). V shed 5 bases and J shed 0 bases, with 10 bases lying between them. The CDR3 has 15 amino acids. Written as DNA, the CDR3 is TGTGCCAGCAGCCCGGGACACGCGAACACCGGGGAGCTGTTTTTT. Residues: CASSPGHANTGELFF.

The chain uses TRBV5-1 and TRBJ2-3; weak D call: TRBD1 (7 bases). In germline, CDR1 is SGHRS, CDR2 YFSETQ. CDR3 size: 16 residues. V was trimmed by 0 bases and J by 2 bases, leaving 13 bases between them. CDR3 sequence reads: CASSLAGGQYTDTQYF. Written as DNA, the CDR3 is TGCGCCAGCAGCTTGGCCGGGGGACAGTACACAGATACGCAGTATTTT.